These 10 T cell receptor beta chains share one sample of origin, sequenced in a study of blood T cell repertoires in COVID-19. Repertoires were generated with immunoSEQ multiplex PCR, while TCRdb's copy carries only in-frame clones and drops some. The top ten hold approximately 4% of the sample, which has approximately 240,000 clones, 70% to 85% seen once. Sequenced input: peripheral blood. The receptors were gathered from a middle-aged woman with active or convalescent COVID-19.

This chain joins TRBV27 and TRBJ2-7; 9 nucleotides match TRBD1. CDR1 MNHEY and CDR2 SMNVEV come from the germline V gene (reference sequence). The CDR3 has 14 residues. V trimming: 2 bases; J trimming: 2 bases; junction bases outside the gene matches: 1. The CDR3 DNA follows: TGTGCCAGCAGTTTAAGACAGGGGGCCTACGAGCAGTACTTC. It is translated as CASSLRQGAYEQYF.

This chain links TRBV28 with TRBJ1-2; the D is unclear. The V gene lost 7 bases and the J gene lost 0 bases, with 9 bases spanning the gap. The germline V gene has CDR1 MDHEN and CDR2 SYDVKM. This CDR3 comprises 13 residues. CDR3 region: CASTLTTNYGYTF. The CDR3 nucleotides are TGTGCCAGCACCCTTACAACTAACTATGGCTACACCTTC.

This clone was counted a few times. The rearrangement joins TRBV6-4 to TRBJ2-1, with 9 nucleotides matching TRBD2. The CDR3 is made up of 14 amino acids. Germline trimming cut 6 bases from V and 5 bases from J; bases unmatched to any gene: 5. Per germline, CDR1 MRHNA and CDR2 SNTAGT. The CDR3 bases are TGTGCCAGCAGCCCGGGACTAGCCAACAATGAGCAGTTCTTC. It codes for CASSPGLANNEQFF.

This clone turned up a few times. The V and J genes are TRBV11-2 and TRBJ2-1, with D possibly TRBD1 on 6 matching bases. The ends were cut back, 5 bases at V and 9 bases at J, with 11 bases in the middle. This CDR3 has 12 residues. Per the germline V gene, CDR1 is SGHAT and CDR2 is FQNNGV. The CDR3 region is CASSPRGPEQFF. As DNA, the CDR3 is TGTGCCAGCAGCCCCAGGGGACCTGAGCAGTTCTTC.

The chain joins TRBV5-1 to TRBJ2-3; 8 bases match TRBD1. V lost 0 bases and J lost 3; bases outside the gene matches: 6. The V gene's germline CDR1 is SGHRS and CDR2 YFSETQ. The CDR3 is made up of 16 amino acids. The CDR3 region is CASSLGGRGLTDTQYF. The CDR3 DNA reads as TGCGCCAGCAGCTTGGGGGGCAGGGGGCTAACAGATACGCAGTATTTT.

The V and J genes are TRBV7-9 and TRBJ2-7; TRBD1 matches at 10 bases. Per the germline V gene, CDR1 is SEHNR and CDR2 is FQNEAQ (reference sequence). This CDR3 is built from 15 residues. J gave up 4 bases and V 5 bases, and 8 bases lay outside the gene matches. In DNA, the CDR3 is TGTGCCAGCAGCCCCGGGACAGGGGAAAGGTACGAGCAGTACTTC. It specifies CASSPGTGERYEQYF.

This clone was seen once. This rearrangement joins TRBV6-1 to TRBJ2-3, with 9 bases fitting TRBD2. Germline trimming cut 3 bases from V and 6 bases from J; bases unmatched to any gene: 10. The CDR3 has 16 residues. Germline V CDR1 and CDR2: MNHNS, SASEGT. The CDR3 reads CASSDIAGAAGDTQYF. The DNA for the CDR3 is TGTGCCAGCAGTGATATAGCGGGGGCCGCGGGGGATACGCAGTATTTT.

The chain employs TRBV11-2 and TRBJ1-2; D perhaps matches TRBD1 (6 bases). Germline loops: CDR1 SGHAT, CDR2 FQNNGV. Trimming took off 5 bases at V and 7 bases at J, with 17 bases between the two ends. This CDR3 contains 14 residues. The CDR3 spells CASSHRESAAGYTF. For the CDR3, the DNA is TGTGCCAGCAGCCACAGGGAGTCTGCGGCTGGCTACACCTTC.

The sample holds a few counts of this clone. The chain recombines TRBV6-5 with TRBJ1-2, with D possibly TRBD1 on 6 matching bases. The CDR3 is 14 residues long. From germline, CDR1 is MNHEY and CDR2 SVGAGI. Trimming took off 6 bases at V and 5 bases at J, with 16 bases between the two ends. The DNA of the CDR3 is TGTGCCAGCAGGTTCCAGGGGTATGGGTATGGCTACACCTTC. Encoded protein: CASRFQGYGYGYTF.

J is TRBJ1-4 and V is TRBV25-1; D might be TRBD1 (5 bases). Germline CDR1 is MGHDK and CDR2 is SYGVNS. The CDR3 consists of 14 residues. CDR3 protein: CATNQGPANEKLFF. CDR3 sequence (DNA): TGTGCTACCAACCAGGGCCCGGCTAATGAAAAACTGTTTTTT. The full variable domain, its missing parts supplied by reference TRBV25-1 and TRBJ1-4, is EADIYQTPRYLVIGTGKKITLECSQTMGHDKMYWYQQDPGMELHLIHYSYGVNSTEKGDLSSESTVSRIRTEHFPLTLESARPSHTSQYLCATNQGPANEKLFFGSGTQLSVL.